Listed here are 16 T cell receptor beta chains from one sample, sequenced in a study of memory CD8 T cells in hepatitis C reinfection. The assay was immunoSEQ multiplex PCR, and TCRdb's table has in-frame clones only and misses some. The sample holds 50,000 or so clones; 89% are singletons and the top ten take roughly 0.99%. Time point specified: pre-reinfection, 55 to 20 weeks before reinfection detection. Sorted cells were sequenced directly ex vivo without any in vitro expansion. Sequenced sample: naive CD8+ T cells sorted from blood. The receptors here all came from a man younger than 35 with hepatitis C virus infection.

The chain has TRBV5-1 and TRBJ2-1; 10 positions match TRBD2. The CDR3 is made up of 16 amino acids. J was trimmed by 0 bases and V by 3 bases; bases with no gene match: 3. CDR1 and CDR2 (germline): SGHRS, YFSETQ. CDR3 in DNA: TGCGCCAGCAGCTCGGGACTAGCGCCCTCCTACAATGAGCAGTTCTTC. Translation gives CASSSGLAPSYNEQFF.

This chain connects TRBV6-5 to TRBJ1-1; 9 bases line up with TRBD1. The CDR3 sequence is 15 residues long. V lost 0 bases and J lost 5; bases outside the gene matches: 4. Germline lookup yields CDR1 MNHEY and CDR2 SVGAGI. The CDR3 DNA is TGTGCCAGCAGTTACTCTGGACAGGGGAGAACTGAAGCTTTCTTT. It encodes CASSYSGQGRTEAFF.

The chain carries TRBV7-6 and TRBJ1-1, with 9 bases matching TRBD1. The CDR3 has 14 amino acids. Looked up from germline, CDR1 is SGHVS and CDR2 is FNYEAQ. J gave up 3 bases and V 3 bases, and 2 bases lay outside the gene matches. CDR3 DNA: TGTGCCAGCAGCTTGGACAGGGGAGACACTGAAGCTTTCTTT. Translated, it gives CASSLDRGDTEAFF. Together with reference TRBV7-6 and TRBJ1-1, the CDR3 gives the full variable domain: GAGVSQSPRYKVTKRGQDVALRCDPISGHVSLYWYRQALGQGPEFLTYFNYEAQQDKSGLPNDRFSAERPEGSISTLTIQRTEQRDSAMYRCASSLDRGDTEAFFGQGTRLTVV.

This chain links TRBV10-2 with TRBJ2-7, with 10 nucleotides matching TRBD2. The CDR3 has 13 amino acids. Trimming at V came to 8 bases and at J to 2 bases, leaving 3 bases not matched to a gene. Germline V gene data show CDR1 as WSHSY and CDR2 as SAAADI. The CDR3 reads CASGTSGAYEQYF. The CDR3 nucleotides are TGCGCCAGCGGTACTAGCGGGGCCTACGAGCAGTACTTC.

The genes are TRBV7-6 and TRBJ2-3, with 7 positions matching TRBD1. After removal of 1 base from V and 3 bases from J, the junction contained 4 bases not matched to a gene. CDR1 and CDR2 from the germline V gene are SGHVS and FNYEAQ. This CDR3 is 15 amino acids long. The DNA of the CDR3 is TGTGCCAGCAGCTTAGGGGTCAGGGGGACAGATACGCAGTATTTT. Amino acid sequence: CASSLGVRGTDTQYF. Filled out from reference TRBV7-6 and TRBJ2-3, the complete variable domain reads GAGVSQSPRYKVTKRGQDVALRCDPISGHVSLYWYRQALGQGPEFLTYFNYEAQQDKSGLPNDRFSAERPEGSISTLTIQRTEQRDSAMYRCASSLGVRGTDTQYFGPGTRLTVL.

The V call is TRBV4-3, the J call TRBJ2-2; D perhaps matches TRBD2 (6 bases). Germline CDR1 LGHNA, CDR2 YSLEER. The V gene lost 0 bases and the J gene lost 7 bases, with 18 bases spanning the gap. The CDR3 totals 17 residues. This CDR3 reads CASSQDMIVGGDGELFF. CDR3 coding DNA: TGCGCCAGCAGCCAAGATATGATTGTGGGGGGTGACGGGGAGCTGTTTTTT.

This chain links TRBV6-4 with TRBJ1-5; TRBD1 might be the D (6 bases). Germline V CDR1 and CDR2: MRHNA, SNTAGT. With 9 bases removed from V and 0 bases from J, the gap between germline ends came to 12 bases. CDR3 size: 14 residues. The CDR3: CARGAGDSNQPQHF. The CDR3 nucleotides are TGTGCCAGGGGGGCAGGGGATAGCAATCAGCCCCAGCATTTT.

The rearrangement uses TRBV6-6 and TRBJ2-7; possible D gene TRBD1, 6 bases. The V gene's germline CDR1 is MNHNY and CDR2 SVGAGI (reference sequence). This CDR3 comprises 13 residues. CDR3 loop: CASSYTRDTGGDV. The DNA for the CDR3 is TGTGCCAGCAGTTATACCCGGGACACCGGTGGGGACGTC.

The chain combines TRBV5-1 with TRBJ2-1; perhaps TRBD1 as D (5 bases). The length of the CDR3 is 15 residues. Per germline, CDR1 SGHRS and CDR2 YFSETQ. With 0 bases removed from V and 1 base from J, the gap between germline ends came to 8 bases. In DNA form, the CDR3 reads TGCGCCAGCAGCTTGGCTTGGACATCCTACAATGAGCAGTTCTTC. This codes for CASSLAWTSYNEQFF.

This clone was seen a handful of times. The CDR3 DNA follows: TGTGCCAGCAGCTTAGTTCTAGCGGGAGACTCAGATACGCAGTATTTT. It yields the protein CASSLVLAGDSDTQYF. The V and J genes are TRBV7-9 and TRBJ2-3; 10 nucleotides agree with TRBD2. Trimming at V came to 1 base and at J to 4 bases, leaving 5 bases not matched to a gene. The length of the CDR3 is 16 residues. Per germline, CDR1 SEHNR and CDR2 FQNEAQ (reference sequence).

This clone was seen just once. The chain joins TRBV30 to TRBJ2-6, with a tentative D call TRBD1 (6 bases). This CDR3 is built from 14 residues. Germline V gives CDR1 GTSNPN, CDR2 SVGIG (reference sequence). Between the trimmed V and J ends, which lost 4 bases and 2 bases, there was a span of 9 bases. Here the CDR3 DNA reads TGTGCCTGGACCGCAGGGGCTGGGGCCAACGTCCTGACTTTC. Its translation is CAWTAGAGANVLTF.

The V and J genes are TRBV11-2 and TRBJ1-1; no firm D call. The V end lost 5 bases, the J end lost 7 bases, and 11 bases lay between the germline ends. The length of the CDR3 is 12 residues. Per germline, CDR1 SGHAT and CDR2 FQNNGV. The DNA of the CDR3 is TGTGCCAGCAGCCCCCTGGGAGGTGAAGCTTTCTTT. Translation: CASSPLGGEAFF.

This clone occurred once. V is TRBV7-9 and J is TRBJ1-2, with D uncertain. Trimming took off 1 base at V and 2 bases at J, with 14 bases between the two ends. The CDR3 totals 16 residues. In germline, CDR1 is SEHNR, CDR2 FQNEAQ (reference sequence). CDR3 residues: CASSLGFTSKNYGYTF. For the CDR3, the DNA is TGTGCCAGCAGCTTAGGGTTCACCTCTAAAAACTATGGCTACACCTTC.

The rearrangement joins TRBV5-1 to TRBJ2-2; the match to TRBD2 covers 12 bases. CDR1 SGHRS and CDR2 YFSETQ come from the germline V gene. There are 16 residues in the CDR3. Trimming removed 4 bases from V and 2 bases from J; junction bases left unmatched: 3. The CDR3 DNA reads TGCGCCAGCAGCCGGGGACTAGCGGGTAACACCGGGGAGCTGTTTTTT. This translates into CASSRGLAGNTGELFF. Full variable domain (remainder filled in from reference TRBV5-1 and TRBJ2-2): KAGVTQTPRYLIKTRGQQVTLSCSPISGHRSVSWYQQTPGQGLQFLFEYFSETQRNKGNFPGRFSGRQFSNSRSEMNVSTLELGDSALYLCASSRGLAGNTGELFFGEGSRLTVL.

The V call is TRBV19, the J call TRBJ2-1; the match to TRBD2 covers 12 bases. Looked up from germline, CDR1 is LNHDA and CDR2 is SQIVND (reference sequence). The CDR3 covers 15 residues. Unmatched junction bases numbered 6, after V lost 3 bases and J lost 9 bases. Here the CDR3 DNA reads TGTGCCAGTAGTATGGGTCTAGCGGGAGGGATTGAGCAGTTCTTC. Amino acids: CASSMGLAGGIEQFF.

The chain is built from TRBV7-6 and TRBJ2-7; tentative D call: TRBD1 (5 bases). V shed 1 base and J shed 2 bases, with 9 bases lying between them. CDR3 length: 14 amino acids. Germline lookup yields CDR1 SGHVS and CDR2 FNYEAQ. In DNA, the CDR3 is TGTGCCAGCAGCTTAGAGGGGATCCCCTACGAGCAGTACTTC. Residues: CASSLEGIPYEQYF. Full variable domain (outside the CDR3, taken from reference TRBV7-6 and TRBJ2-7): GAGVSQSPRYKVTKRGQDVALRCDPISGHVSLYWYRQALGQGPEFLTYFNYEAQQDKSGLPNDRFSAERPEGSISTLTIQRTEQRDSAMYRCASSLEGIPYEQYFGPGTRLTVT.